This T cell receptor beta chain appears in the sequencing data of a study of cytomegalovirus exposure and HLA in healthy donors. The study, taken as a whole, reports: A later analysis reportedly found fewer N-insertions in an Asian-associated ancestry cluster than the roughly 670-donor mean.

About this clone itself: What it binds is not known. This may be a read error, as it is one base from a much larger clone.

The CDR3 consists of 14 residues. J gave up 1 base and V 6 bases, and 1 base lay outside the gene matches. Germline loops: CDR1 MNHNS, CDR2 SASEGT. Primers for the PCR totalled 60 Vbeta and 13 Jbeta. Measured with immunoSEQ multiplex PCR; TCRdb has only the in-frame clones, and not every one. The sample has approximately 190,000 clones, around 87% seen once. The rearrangement uses TRBV6-1 and TRBJ2-3, with 10 bases fitting TRBD1. The receptor comes from a man aged 25-45 years in good health and CMV-seronegative. Sequenced sample: PBMCs. CDR3 loop: CASRGTGGTDTQYF. CDR3 DNA: TGTGCCAGCAGAGGGACAGGGGGCACAGATACGCAGTATTTT.